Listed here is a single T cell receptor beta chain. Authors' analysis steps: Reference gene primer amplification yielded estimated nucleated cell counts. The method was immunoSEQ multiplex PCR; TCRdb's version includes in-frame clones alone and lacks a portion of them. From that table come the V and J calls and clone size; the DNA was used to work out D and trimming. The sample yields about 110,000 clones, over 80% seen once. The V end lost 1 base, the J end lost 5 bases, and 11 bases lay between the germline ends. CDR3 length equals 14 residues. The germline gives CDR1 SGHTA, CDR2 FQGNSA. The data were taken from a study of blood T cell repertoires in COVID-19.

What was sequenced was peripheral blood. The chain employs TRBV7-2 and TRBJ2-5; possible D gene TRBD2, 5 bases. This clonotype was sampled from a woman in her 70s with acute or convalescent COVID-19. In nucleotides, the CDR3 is TGTGCCAGCAGCTTAGAGCGGTATAGGGAGACCCAGTACTTC. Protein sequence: CASSLERYRETQYF.